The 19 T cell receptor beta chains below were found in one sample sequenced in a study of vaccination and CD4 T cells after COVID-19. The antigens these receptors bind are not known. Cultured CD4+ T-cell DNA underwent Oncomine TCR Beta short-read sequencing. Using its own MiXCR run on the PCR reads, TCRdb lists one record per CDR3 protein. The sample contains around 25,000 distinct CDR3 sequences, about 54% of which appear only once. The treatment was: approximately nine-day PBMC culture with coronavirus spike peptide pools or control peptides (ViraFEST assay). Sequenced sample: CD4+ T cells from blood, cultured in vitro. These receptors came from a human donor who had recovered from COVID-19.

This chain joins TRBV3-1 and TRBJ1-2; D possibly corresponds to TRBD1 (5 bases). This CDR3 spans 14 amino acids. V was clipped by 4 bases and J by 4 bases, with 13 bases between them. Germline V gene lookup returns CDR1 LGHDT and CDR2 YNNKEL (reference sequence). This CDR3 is CASSLLGATYGYTF. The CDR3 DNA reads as TGTGCCAGCAGCCTTCTCGGGGCTACCTATGGCTACACCTTC.

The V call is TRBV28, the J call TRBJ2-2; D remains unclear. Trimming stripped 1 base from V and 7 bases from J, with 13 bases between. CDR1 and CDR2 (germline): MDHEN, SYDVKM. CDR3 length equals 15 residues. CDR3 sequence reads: CASSLLGSPGGELFF. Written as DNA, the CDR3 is TGTGCCAGCAGTTTATTGGGCTCCCCGGGCGGGGAGCTGTTTTTT.

The DNA for the CDR3 is TGTGCCTGTCGGACTAGCGGGCCGTACGAGCAGTACTTC. Translation: CACRTSGPYEQYF. This chain links TRBV30 with TRBJ2-7, with 11 positions matching TRBD2. This CDR3 contains 13 residues. V lost 6 bases to trimming and J lost 4 bases; unmatched junction nucleotides: 5. The germline V gene encodes CDR1 GTSNPN and CDR2 SVGIG (reference sequence).

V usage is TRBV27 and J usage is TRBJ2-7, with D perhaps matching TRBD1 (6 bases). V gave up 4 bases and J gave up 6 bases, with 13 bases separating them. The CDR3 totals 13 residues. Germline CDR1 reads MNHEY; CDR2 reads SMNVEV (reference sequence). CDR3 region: CASSSHRAGEQYF. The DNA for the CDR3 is TGTGCCAGCAGTTCACACAGGGCGGGCGAGCAGTACTTC.

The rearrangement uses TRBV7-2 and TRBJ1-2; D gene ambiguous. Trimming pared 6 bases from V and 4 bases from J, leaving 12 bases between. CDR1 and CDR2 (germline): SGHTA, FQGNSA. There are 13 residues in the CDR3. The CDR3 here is CASRNDGPYGYTF. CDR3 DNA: TGTGCCAGCAGGAATGACGGACCCTATGGCTACACCTTC.

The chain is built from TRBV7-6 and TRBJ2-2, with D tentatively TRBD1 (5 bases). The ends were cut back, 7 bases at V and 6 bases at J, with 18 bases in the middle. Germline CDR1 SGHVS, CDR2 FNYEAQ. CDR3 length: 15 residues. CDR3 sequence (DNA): TGTGCCAGCACCACCCAGGCAGGGCCCGCCGGGGAGCTGTTTTTT. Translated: CASTTQAGPAGELFF.

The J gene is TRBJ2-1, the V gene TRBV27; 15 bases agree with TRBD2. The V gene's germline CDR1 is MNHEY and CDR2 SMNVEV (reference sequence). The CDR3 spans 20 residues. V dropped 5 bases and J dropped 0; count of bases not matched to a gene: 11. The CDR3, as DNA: TGTGCCAGCAGTAGAAGGCCCGGACTAGCGGGGGGGAGCTCCTACAATGAGCAGTTCTTC. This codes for CASSRRPGLAGGSSYNEQFF.

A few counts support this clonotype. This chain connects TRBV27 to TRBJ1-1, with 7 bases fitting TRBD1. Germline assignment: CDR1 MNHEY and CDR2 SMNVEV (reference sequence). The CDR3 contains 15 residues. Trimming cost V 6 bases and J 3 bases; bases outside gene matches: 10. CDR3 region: CASSPQGILHTEAFF. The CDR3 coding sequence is TGTGCCAGCAGCCCACAGGGGATTTTGCACACTGAAGCTTTCTTT.

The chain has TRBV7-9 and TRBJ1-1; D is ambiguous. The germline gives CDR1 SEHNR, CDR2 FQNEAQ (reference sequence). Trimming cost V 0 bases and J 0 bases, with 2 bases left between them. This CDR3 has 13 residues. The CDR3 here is CASSLALNTEAFF. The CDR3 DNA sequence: TGTGCCAGCAGCTTAGCTTTGAACACTGAAGCTTTCTTT.

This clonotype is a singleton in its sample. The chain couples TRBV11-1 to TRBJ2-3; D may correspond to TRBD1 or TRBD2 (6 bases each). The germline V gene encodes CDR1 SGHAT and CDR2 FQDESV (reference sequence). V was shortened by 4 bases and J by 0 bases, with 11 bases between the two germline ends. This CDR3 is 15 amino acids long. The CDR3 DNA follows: TGTGCCAGCAGCTCTTCGGGGGCTAGCACAGATACGCAGTATTTT. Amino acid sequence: CASSSSGASTDTQYF. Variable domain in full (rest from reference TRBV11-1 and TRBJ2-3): EAEVAQSPRYKITEKSQAVAFWCDPISGHATLYWYRQILGQGPELLVQFQDESVVDDSQLPKDRFSAERLKGVDSTLKIQPAELGDSAMYLCASSSSGASTDTQYFGPGTRLTVL.

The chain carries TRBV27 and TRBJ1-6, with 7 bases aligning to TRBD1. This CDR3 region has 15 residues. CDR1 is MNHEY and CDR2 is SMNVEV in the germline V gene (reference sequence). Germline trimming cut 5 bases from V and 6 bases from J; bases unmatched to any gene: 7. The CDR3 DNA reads TGTGCCAGCAGTGTCCTTCGGGACAGTAATTCACCCCTCCACTTT. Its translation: CASSVLRDSNSPLHF.

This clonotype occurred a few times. The CDR3 is CASSPPAGGQLGETQYF. In DNA form, the CDR3 reads TGTGCCAGCAGTCCCCCAGCGGGGGGGCAGTTAGGAGAGACCCAGTACTTC. The rearrangement uses TRBV6-1 and TRBJ2-5; TRBD2 matches at 10 bases. The junction had 13 bases not matched to a gene; V was cut back by 5 bases and J by 4 bases. CDR3 length: 17 residues. The germline V gene encodes CDR1 MNHNS and CDR2 SASEGT.

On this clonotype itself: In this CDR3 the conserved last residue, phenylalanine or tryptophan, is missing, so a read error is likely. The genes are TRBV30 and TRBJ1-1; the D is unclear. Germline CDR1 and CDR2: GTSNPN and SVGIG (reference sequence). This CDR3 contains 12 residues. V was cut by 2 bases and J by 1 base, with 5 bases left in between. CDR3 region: CAWSYSNTEAFY. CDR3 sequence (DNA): TGTGCCTGGAGTTATTCGAACACTGAAGCTTTCTAT.

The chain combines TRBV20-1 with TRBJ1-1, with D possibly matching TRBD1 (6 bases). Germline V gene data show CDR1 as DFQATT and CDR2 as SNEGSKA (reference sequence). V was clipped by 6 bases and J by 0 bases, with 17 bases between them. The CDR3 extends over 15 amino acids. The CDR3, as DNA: TGCAGTGCCTTCCGGGACACTGCTTTGAACACTGAAGCTTTCTTT. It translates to CSAFRDTALNTEAFF.

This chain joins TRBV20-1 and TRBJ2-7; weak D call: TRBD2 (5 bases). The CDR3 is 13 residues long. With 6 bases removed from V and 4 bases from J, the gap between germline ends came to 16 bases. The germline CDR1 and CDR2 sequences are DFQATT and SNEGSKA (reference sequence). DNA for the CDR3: TGCAGTGCCCCTGCGGGTGGTTGGTACGAGCAGTACTTC. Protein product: CSAPAGGWYEQYF.

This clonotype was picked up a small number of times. CDR3 coding DNA: TGCAGTGCTAGGGACGACACGGGTTTTGGGCAGTACTTC. As protein: CSARDDTGFGQYF. The chain links TRBV20-1 to TRBJ2-7, with D unclear. This CDR3 is 13 amino acids long. CDR1 is DFQATT, CDR2 SNEGSKA, per germline (reference sequence). Trimming shortened V by 3 bases and J by 9 bases, and 18 bases separated the two germline ends.

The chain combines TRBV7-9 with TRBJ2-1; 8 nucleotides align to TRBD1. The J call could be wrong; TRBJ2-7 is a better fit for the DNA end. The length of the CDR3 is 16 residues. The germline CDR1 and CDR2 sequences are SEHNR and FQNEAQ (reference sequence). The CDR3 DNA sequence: TGTGCCAGCAGCTTCCCTGACAGGGGAGTAACCTACGAGCAGTACTTC. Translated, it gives CASSFPDRGVTYEQYF.

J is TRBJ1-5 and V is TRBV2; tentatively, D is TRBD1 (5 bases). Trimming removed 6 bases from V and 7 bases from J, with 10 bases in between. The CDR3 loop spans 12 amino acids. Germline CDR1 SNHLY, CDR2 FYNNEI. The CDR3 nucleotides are TGTGCCAGCAGCCCGCAGGGACAGCCCCAGCATTTT. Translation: CASSPQGQPQHF.

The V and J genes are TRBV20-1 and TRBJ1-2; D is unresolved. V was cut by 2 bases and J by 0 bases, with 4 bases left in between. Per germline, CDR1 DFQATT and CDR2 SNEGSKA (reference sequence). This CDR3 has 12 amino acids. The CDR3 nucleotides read TGCAGTGCTAGAAACCCTAACTATGGCTACACCTTC. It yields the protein CSARNPNYGYTF.